The T cell receptor (beta chain) under discussion was sequenced for a study of blood T cell repertoires in COVID-19. Study overall: The study drew acute and convalescent COVID-19 samples from the United States, Italy and Spain.

Generated by immunoSEQ multiplex PCR, the TCRdb table keeps only in-frame clones and is missing some. Of 100,000 to 150,000 clones listed, 80% to 90% were seen once; the top ten hold roughly a sixth. CDR1 is MNHNS, CDR2 SASEGT, per germline. CDR3 length equals 14 residues. With V trimmed by 1 base and J by 4 bases, 3 bases remained unmatched. The chain is built from TRBV6-1 and TRBJ1-2; 7 nucleotides match TRBD1. Material: peripheral blood. The sequence came from a man aged 45 to 65 with active or convalescent COVID-19. The CDR3: CASSEGRGVYGYTF. The CDR3, as DNA: TGTGCCAGCAGTGAAGGCAGGGGGGTCTATGGCTACACCTTC.